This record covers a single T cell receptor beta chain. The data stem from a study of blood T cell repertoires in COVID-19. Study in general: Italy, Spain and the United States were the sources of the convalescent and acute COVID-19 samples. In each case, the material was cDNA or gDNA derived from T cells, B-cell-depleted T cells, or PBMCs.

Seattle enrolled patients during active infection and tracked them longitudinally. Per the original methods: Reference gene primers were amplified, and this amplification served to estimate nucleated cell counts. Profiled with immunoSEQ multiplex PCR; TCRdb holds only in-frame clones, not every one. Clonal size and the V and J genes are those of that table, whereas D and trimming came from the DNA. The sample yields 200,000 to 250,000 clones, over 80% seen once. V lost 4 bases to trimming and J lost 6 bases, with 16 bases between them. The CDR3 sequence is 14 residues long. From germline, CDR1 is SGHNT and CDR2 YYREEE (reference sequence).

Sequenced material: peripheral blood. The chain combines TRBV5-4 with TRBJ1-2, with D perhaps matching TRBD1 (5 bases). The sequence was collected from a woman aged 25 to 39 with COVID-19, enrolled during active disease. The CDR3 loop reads CASSTDLGGDGYTF. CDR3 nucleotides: TGTGCCAGCAGCACAGATTTGGGGGGGGATGGCTACACCTTC.